The 7 T cell receptor beta chains listed next were all sequenced from one sample in a study of PD-1 blockade in classical Hodgkin lymphoma (dated by TCRdb to about 2020). This specimen's time point label, interpreted: cycle 4 day 1 (C4D1), after less than seven weeks of nivolumab. Every trial patient had relapsed following autologous stem cell transplantation, and prior brentuximab vedotin exposure was what differed among cohorts A, B and C. CD4+ T cells were purified from thawed PBMCs by magnetic negative selection with a Miltenyi CD4+ T cell isolation kit. To prepare the library, the immunoSEQ multiplex PCR assay was applied. TCRdb took over this immuneACCESS table, retaining in-frame rearrangements with V and J assigned. Such tables are incomplete; in checked studies, under half of the missing clones stem from an unresolved V gene, and the remainder is unexplained. The sample records several thousand clones, around nine tenths of which are singletons. The ten top clones hold approximately 1.6% of the sample.

Sample: CD4+ T cells from blood, taken before the fourth cycle of nivolumab. The receptors were sampled from a human donor with classical Hodgkin lymphoma.

V gene TRBV2 combines with J gene TRBJ2-7; 15 bases are shared with TRBD2. The length of the CDR3 is 18 residues. Germline CDR1 SNHLY, CDR2 FYNNEI. The J segment lost 3 bases and the V segment lost 2 bases, leaving 8 bases of the junction unmatched. CDR3 region: CASSERMGLAGGLYEQYF. CDR3 nucleotide sequence: TGTGCCAGCAGTGAAAGGATGGGACTAGCGGGGGGCCTCTACGAGCAGTACTTC. The full variable domain, rest sourced from reference TRBV2 and TRBJ2-7, is EPEVTQTPSHQVTQMGQEVILRCVPISNHLYFYWYRQILGQKVEFLVSFYNNEISEKSEIFDDQFSVERPDGSNFTLKIRSTKLEDSAMYFCASSERMGLAGGLYEQYFGPGTRLTVT.

The V gene is TRBV4-2, the J gene TRBJ2-7; D is unclear. V lost 1 base and J 0 bases, leaving 10 bases between the germline ends. Germline lookup yields CDR1 LGHNA and CDR2 YNFKEQ. The CDR3 is 15 residues long. The CDR3 DNA is TGTGCCAGCAGCCAAGGGACGTACAGCTCCTACGAGCAGTACTTC. Its protein product is CASSQGTYSSYEQYF.

The rearrangement links TRBV19 to TRBJ2-1; 8 positions match TRBD1. V was pared by 11 bases and J by 4 bases, with 13 bases of the junction left unmatched. The CDR3 runs 15 residues. Germline V gene lookup returns CDR1 LNHDA and CDR2 SQIVND (reference sequence). The CDR3 coding sequence is TGTGCCTGGATACGGTTTCGGGACAGGTACAATGAGCAGTTCTTC. Encoded protein: CAWIRFRDRYNEQFF.

The rearrangement joins TRBV19 to TRBJ1-5; D is uncertain. CDR3 size: 13 residues. CDR1 is LNHDA and CDR2 is SQIVND in the germline V gene (reference sequence). V gave up 9 bases and J gave up 1 base, with 10 bases separating them. CDR3 nucleotides: TGTGCCAGCAACCGGGAGAGCAATCAGCCCCAGCATTTT. Its translation: CASNRESNQPQHF.

The chain couples TRBV21-1 to TRBJ2-1; the table names TRBD2, a call not compared with the DNA. TRBV21-1 is given as a pseudogene. The CDR3 extends over 21 amino acids. The CDR3 protein is CASSKAHWNRSSRYSYNEQFF. CDR3 coding DNA: TGTGCCAGCAGCAAAGCGCATTGGAATCGTTCTAGCCGATACTCCTACAATGAGCAGTTCTTC.

J is TRBJ1-4 and V is TRBV19; D remains unclear. V was clipped by 0 bases and J by 0 bases, with 11 bases between them. This CDR3 is 17 amino acids long. CDR1 and CDR2 (germline): LNHDA, SQIVND (reference sequence). CDR3 sequence: CASSIDLGDATNEKLFF. CDR3 nucleotide sequence: TGTGCCAGTAGTATAGATCTAGGCGATGCAACTAATGAAAAACTGTTTTTT.

This clone turned up a few times. This chain uses TRBV7-9 with TRBJ2-7; D remains unclear. The CDR3 loop spans 13 amino acids. Germline CDR1 SEHNR, CDR2 FQNEAQ (reference sequence). The germline V and J ends were trimmed by 7 bases and 6 bases, with 16 bases remaining between them. CDR3 nucleotides: TGTGCCAGCACCCGGAACAATCGTGGCGAGCAGTACTTC. Translating gives CASTRNNRGEQYF.